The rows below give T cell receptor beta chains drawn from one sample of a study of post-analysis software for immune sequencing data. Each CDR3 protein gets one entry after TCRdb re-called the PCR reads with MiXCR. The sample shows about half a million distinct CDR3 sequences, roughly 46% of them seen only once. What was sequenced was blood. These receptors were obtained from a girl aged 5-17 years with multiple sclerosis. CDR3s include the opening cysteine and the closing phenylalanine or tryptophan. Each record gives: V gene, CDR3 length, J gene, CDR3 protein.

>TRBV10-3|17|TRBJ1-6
CAISESEVLSGNSPLHF
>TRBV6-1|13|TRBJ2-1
CASSESPTGVQFF
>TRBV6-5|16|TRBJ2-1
CASSHPDRGTYNGQFF
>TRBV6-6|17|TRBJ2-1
CASSSYLPGQGNNEQFF
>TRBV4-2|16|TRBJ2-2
CASSQVGSGNAGELFF
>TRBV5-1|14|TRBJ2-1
CAGSSGLGGHEQFF
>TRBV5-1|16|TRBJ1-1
CASSPTPHGSRTEAFF
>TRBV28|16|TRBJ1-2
CASTSLGQPSPWGYTF
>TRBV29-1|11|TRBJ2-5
CSVAGPETQYF
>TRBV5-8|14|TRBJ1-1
CASSLAGTGRLAFF
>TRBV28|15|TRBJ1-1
CASSLAGWLNTEAFF
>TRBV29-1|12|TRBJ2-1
CSVEPQGGEQFF
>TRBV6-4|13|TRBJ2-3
CASSEGRWDTQYF
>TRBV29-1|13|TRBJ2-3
CSAVAGLIHTQYF